This T cell receptor (beta chain) was recovered during a study of shared clonotypes between healthy human individuals. V was cut by 1 base and J by 0 bases, with 4 bases left in between. Per the germline V gene, CDR1 is SGHAT and CDR2 is FQNNGV. The CDR3 extends over 14 amino acids. Notes on this clone: The same CDR3 is also encoded by other DNA sequences in this sample.

TCRdb's copy holds only in-frame clones and misses some; the assay was immunoSEQ multiplex PCR. Altogether roughly 2 million clones are present, about 94% being singletons, with the ten largest covering around 0.13%. Sample: naive CD4+ T cells sorted from blood. Subset described: CD45RA+ positively selected. This sequence joins TRBV11-2 and TRBJ1-5, with D hard to call. This TCR was recovered from a man younger than 35 in good health. The CDR3 DNA is TGTGCCAGCAGCTTAGTTGGTAGCAATCAGCCCCAGCATTTT. This encodes CASSLVGSNQPQHF.